This TCR beta chain was captured by sequencing in a study of T-cell reconstitution after alpha-beta-depleted transplantation in children. Germline V gene sequence: CDR1 SGHKS, CDR2 YYEKEE (reference sequence). The V gene end was trimmed by 1 base and the J gene end by 8 bases; junction bases not matched to a gene: 10. The CDR3 extends over 16 amino acids. In its sample, this clonotype was seen a few times. Using unique molecular identifiers, the investigators prepared the TCRbeta library. From the PCR reads, TCRdb called clonotypes with MiXCR, one entry per CDR3 protein. The sample lists 600,000 or so distinct CDR3 sequences, under 30% seen once, with around 14% in the top ten.

This rearrangement joins TRBV5-5 to TRBJ2-1; TRBD1 matches at 9 bases. This material consisted of PBMCs, mostly from graft donor cells, taken 360 days after TCRalphabeta/CD19-depleted stem cell transplant. The origin of this receptor is a boy younger than two who had a stem cell transplant for acute myeloid leukemia, so the T cells may come from the graft donor. CDR3 protein: CASSLIVGQGTYEQFF. The CDR3 nucleotides are TGTGCCAGCAGCTTGATCGTGGGACAGGGAACATATGAGCAGTTCTTC.